These 10 T cell receptor beta chains share one sample of origin, sequenced in a study of cytomegalovirus exposure and HLA in healthy donors. Both 60 Vbeta primers and 13 Jbeta primers went into the PCR. Using immunoSEQ multiplex PCR, the repertoire was profiled, and TCRdb retains in-frame clones only, with some absent. Among more than 60,000 clones listed, about three quarters were seen once. Material: PBMCs. The receptors were gathered from a male donor in good health and CMV-seropositive.

The chain recombines TRBV7-8 with TRBJ2-2; tentative D call: TRBD1 (6 bases). V dropped 1 base and J dropped 5 bases, with 14 bases sitting between them. The CDR3 is 16 residues long. CDR1 is SGHVS, CDR2 FQNEAQ, per germline. The CDR3 sequence: CASSLVSRQGTGELFF. CDR3 nucleotide sequence: TGTGCCAGCAGCTTAGTCAGTCGGCAGGGGACCGGGGAGCTGTTTTTT.

The chain combines TRBV9 with TRBJ1-4, with 8 bases identical to TRBD1. Trimming removed 2 bases from V and 7 bases from J; junction bases left unmatched: 7. There are 15 residues in the CDR3. Germline assignment: CDR1 SGDLS and CDR2 YYNGEE. The CDR3 here is CASSVQTGAGEKLFF. DNA of the CDR3: TGTGCCAGCAGCGTTCAGACAGGGGCGGGTGAAAAACTGTTTTTT.

This chain links TRBV10-3 with TRBJ1-2; 8 positions agree with TRBD1. The CDR3 is 13 amino acids. Germline loops: CDR1 ENHRY, CDR2 SYGVKD. The V gene end was trimmed by 4 bases and the J gene end by 6 bases; junction bases not matched to a gene: 4. The CDR3 loop reads CAISVQGADGYTF. The DNA for the CDR3 is TGTGCCATCAGTGTGCAGGGGGCCGATGGCTACACCTTC.

J is TRBJ2-2 and V is TRBV18; D may be TRBD1 (6 bases). The CDR3 spans 15 residues. Germline CDR1 reads KGHSH; CDR2 reads LQKENI. V lost 6 bases and J 0 bases, leaving 11 bases between the germline ends. Here the CDR3 DNA reads TGTGCCAGCTCCGGGACAAACGCGAACACCGGGGAGCTGTTTTTT. This encodes CASSGTNANTGELFF.

This clone was counted between two and nine times. CDR3 loop: CAISPGYEQYF. Here the CDR3 DNA reads TGTGCCATCAGCCCAGGGTACGAGCAGTACTTC. V gene TRBV10-3 combines with J gene TRBJ2-7; a possible D gene is TRBD1 (5 bases). With 6 bases removed from V and 4 bases from J, the gap between germline ends came to 7 bases. Germline CDR1 ENHRY, CDR2 SYGVKD. The length of the CDR3 is 11 residues.

The genes are TRBV11-2 and TRBJ2-1, with a possible D match to TRBD2 (7 bases). The germline V gene encodes CDR1 SGHAT and CDR2 FQNNGV. Trimming shortened V by 5 bases and J by 12 bases, and 26 bases separated the two germline ends. The CDR3 extends over 16 amino acids. CDR3 coding DNA: TGTGCCAGCAGCAGACAGACGGGGGGCGCCCGAGTAGGGCAGTTCTTC. As protein: CASSRQTGGARVGQFF. Combining the CDR3 with reference TRBV11-2 and TRBJ2-1 gives the whole variable domain EAGVAQSPRYKIIEKRQSVAFWCNPISGHATLYWYQQILGQGPKLLIQFQNNGVVDDSQLPKDRFSAERLKGVDSTLKIQPAKLEDSAVYLCASSRQTGGARVGQFFGPGTRLTVL.

The gene calls are TRBV5-3 and TRBJ1-2; TRBD1 agrees at 7 bases. TRBV5-3 is treated as an ORF (open reading frame) with a function not yet certain. V shed 4 bases, J shed 7 bases, and the junction held 7 bases outside the gene matches. The CDR3 extends over 13 amino acids. The CDR3 loop is CARSLQGPGGYTF. The CDR3 coding sequence is TGTGCCAGAAGCCTACAGGGGCCAGGTGGCTACACCTTC.

This clone was seen just once. The chain is built from TRBV28 and TRBJ1-5, with a tentative D call TRBD1 (6 bases). The CDR3 extends over 14 amino acids. Germline-derived CDR1 and CDR2 are MDHEN and SYDVKM. V lost 7 bases, J lost 3 bases, and 13 bases lay in between. The CDR3 reads CASTTQGYNQPQHF. For the CDR3, the DNA is TGTGCCAGCACTACACAGGGCTACAATCAGCCCCAGCATTTT.

The V and J genes are TRBV5-1 and TRBJ2-5, with 15 bases fitting TRBD2. Germline CDR1 and CDR2: SGHRS and YFSETQ. This CDR3 has 17 amino acids. Germline trimming cut 0 bases from V and 4 bases from J; bases unmatched to any gene: 4. The CDR3 protein is CASSLGGLAGGRETQYF. CDR3 coding DNA: TGCGCCAGCAGCTTGGGGGGACTAGCGGGGGGCCGAGAGACCCAGTACTTC.

The V gene is TRBV4-1, the J gene TRBJ2-7, with 9 bases fitting TRBD2. There are 16 residues in the CDR3. Trimming took 1 base from V and 2 from J; bases not matched to a gene: 6. The V gene's germline CDR1 is MGHRA and CDR2 YSYEKL. In DNA, the CDR3 is TGCGCCAGCAGCCAAGCTCCTAGCGGGGCCACCTACGAGCAGTACTTC. Its translation: CASSQAPSGATYEQYF.